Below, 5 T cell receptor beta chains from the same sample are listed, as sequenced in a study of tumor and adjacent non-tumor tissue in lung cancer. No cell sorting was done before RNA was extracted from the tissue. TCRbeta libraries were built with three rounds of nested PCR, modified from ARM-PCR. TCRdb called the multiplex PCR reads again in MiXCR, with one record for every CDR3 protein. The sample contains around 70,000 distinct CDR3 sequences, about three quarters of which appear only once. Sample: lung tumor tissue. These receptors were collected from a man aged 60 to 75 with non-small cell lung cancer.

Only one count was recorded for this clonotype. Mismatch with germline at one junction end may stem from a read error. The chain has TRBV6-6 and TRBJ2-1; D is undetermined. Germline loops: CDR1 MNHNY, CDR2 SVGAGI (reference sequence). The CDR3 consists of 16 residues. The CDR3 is CVSSYSNSAPGLGQFF. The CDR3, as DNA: TGTGTCAGCAGTTACTCGAATTCTGCGCCGGGCCTCGGGCAGTTCTTC.

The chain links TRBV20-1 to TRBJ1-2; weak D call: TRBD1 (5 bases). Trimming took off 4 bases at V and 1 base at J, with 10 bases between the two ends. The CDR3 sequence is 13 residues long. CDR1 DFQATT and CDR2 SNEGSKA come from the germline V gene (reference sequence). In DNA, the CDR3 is TGCAGTGCTATAACAGGAGTTAACTATGGCTACACCTTC. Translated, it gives CSAITGVNYGYTF.

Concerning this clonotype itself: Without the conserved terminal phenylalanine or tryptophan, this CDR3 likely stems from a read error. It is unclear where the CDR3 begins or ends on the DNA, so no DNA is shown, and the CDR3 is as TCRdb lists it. CDR3 amino acids: CSVDCSGRAKSLL. The V and J genes are TRBV29-1 and TRBJ2-1; whether TRBD2, the table's D call, matches the DNA was not checked. From germline, CDR1 is SQVTM and CDR2 ANQGSEA. The CDR3 is made up of 13 amino acids, end residues included.

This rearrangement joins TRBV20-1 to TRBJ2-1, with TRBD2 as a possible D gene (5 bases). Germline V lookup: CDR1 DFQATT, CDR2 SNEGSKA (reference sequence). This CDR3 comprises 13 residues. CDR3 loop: CNARGLGNNEQFF. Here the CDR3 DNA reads TGCAACGCTAGAGGACTGGGGAACAATGAGCAGTTCTTC.

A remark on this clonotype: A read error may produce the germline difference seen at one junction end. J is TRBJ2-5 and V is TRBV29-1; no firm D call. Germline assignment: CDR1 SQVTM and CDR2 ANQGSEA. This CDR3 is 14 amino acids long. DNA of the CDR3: TGTAGCATCTCGCACAGCTACCGCCAAGAGACCCAGTACTTC. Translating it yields CSISHSYRQETQYF.